This TCR beta chain came from a study of blood T cells in healthy people across ages. The V and J ends lost 4 bases and 7 bases respectively, with 21 bases between them. The CDR3 runs 16 residues. The germline V gene has CDR1 SGHRS and CDR2 YFSETQ. Together with a sample-barcoded 5' primer, a J-beta primer mix was included in a second PCR lasting roughly 6 to 12 cycles. TCRdb reprocessed the 5' RACE reads with MiXCR, giving one entry per CDR3 protein. The table includes about a million distinct CDR3 sequences, just over 50% detected once. Caucasian individuals from Russia who were healthy and aged 6 to 90 acted as donors. Every participating donor contributed about 10 milliliters of peripheral blood through a draw.

The sample consisted of blood. This receptor was identified in a woman in her fifties or sixties in good health. The genes are TRBV5-1 and TRBJ2-4; D is perhaps TRBD2 (5 bases). The CDR3 bases are TGCGCCAGCAGCCCACAACTGGGAACTAGTGGCAACATTCAGTACTTC. Translated, it gives CASSPQLGTSGNIQYF.